The sequence of this TCR beta chain was determined in a study of PD-1 blockade in classical Hodgkin lymphoma. Sequencing was performed with immunoSEQ multiplex PCR; in TCRdb, only in-frame clones are kept and a portion is missing. The table includes tens of thousands of clones, roughly 91% detected once. The CDR3 sequence is 14 residues long. In germline, CDR1 is SGHVS, CDR2 FNYEAQ. The J segment lost 3 bases and the V segment lost 4 bases, leaving 5 bases of the junction unmatched. All the patients suffered relapse after autologous stem cell transplantation, and brentuximab vedotin exposure differed.

The V and J genes are TRBV7-6 and TRBJ2-5, with 7 positions matching TRBD1. The specimen was peripheral blood mononuclear cells (PBMCs), collected at baseline. The sequence derives from a human donor with classical Hodgkin lymphoma. CDR3 nucleotides: TGTGCCAGCAGCTCCCCCGGGACAGAAGAGACCCAGTACTTC. It yields the protein CASSSPGTEETQYF.